These T cell receptor beta chains were read from a single sample in a study of blood T cell repertoires in COVID-19. Sequencing was performed with immunoSEQ multiplex PCR; in TCRdb, only in-frame clones are kept and a portion is missing. The data show tens of thousands of clones, with about 85% seen just once and approximately 20% held by the top ten. The sample taken for sequencing was peripheral blood. These receptors were obtained from a man between 70 and 80 years old with acute or convalescent COVID-19. The CDR3 runs from the conserved cysteine through the conserved F or W. The order of the fields is J gene, D gene, V gene, CDR3 protein, CDR3 DNA. The D gene is left open where the match is weak.

TRBJ1-2 | TRBD1 | TRBV7-9 | CASSLGQDRDYGYTF | TGTGCCAGCAGCTTAGGACAGGACAGGGACTATGGCTACACCTTC
TRBJ2-5 | . | TRBV2 | CASSQVGETQYF | TGTGCCAGCAGTCAGGTGGGAGAGACCCAGTACTTC
TRBJ2-1 | . | TRBV20-1 | CSASRGGLNNEQFF | TGCAGTGCTAGTCGCGGGGGCCTCAACAATGAGCAGTTCTTC
TRBJ1-4 | . | TRBV6-4 | CASSDRQSSYEKLFF | TGTGCCAGCAGTGACCGACAGAGCTCTTATGAAAAACTGTTTTTT
TRBJ2-7 | . | TRBV5-1 | CASSLRGKSYEQYF | TGCGCCAGCAGCTTGCGCGGGAAATCCTACGAGCAGTACTTC
TRBJ2-7 | . | TRBV21-1 | CASSTGQGRNPSYEQYF | TGTGCCAGCAGCACCGGACAGGGACGTAACCCCTCCTACGAGCAGTACTTC
TRBJ2-7 | TRBD2 | TRBV19 | CASSPLADYYEQYF | TGTGCCAGTAGCCCACTAGCGGATTATTACGAGCAGTACTTC
TRBJ1-3 | . | TRBV28 | CASSLWGGGSGNTIYF | TGTGCCAGCAGTTTGTGGGGAGGAGGGTCTGGAAACACCATATATTTT
TRBJ1-2 | . | TRBV28 | CASSSWAGYGYTF | TGTGCCAGCAGTTCCTGGGCCGGCTATGGCTACACCTTC
TRBJ2-7 | . | TRBV27 | CASSPHSSYEQYF | TGTGCCAGCAGCCCCCATAGCTCCTACGAGCAGTACTTC
TRBJ1-5 | TRBD1 | TRBV19 | CASRPRTGTAQPQHF | TGTGCCAGTAGGCCACGGACAGGGACGGCTCAGCCCCAGCATTTT
TRBJ2-5 | . | TRBV28 | CASRYNRGRGETQYF | TGTGCCAGCAGATACAACCGGGGGCGGGGGGAGACCCAGTACTTC
TRBJ1-1 | TRBD1 | TRBV7-9 | CASSFGTEENTEAFF | TGTGCCAGCAGCTTTGGGACAGAAGAGAACACTGAAGCTTTCTTT